Listed below are T cell receptor beta chains from one sample, sequenced in a study of early T cells in non-severe SARS-CoV-2 infection. TCRdb passed the 5' RACE reads through MiXCR, listing each CDR3 protein once. Of over 50,000 distinct CDR3 sequences listed, around an eighth are singletons. The sequenced sample consisted of whole blood. These receptors all stem from an adult who was a healthcare worker with PCR-confirmed SARS-CoV-2 infection or an uninfected control (not recorded which). CDR3s leave out the opening cysteine and the closing phenylalanine or tryptophan.

v_gene: TRBV13
CDR3aa: ASSLGRDRGYEQY

v_gene: TRBV12-3/TRBV12-4
CDR3aa: ASSPGRRRQETQY

v_gene: TRBV7-9
CDR3aa: ASSSGSSYNSPLH

v_gene: TRBV6-6
CDR3aa: ASSYYSATGELF

v_gene: TRBV15
CDR3aa: ATSRDWLAGDNEQF

v_gene: TRBV25-1
CDR3aa: ASSEYSGKPGELF

v_gene: TRBV6-5
CDR3aa: ASSTGGNYNEQF

v_gene: TRBV18
CDR3aa: ASSPDSATNEKLF

v_gene: TRBV6-1
CDR3aa: ASSELLPGLVGYEQY

v_gene: TRBV30
CDR3aa: AWSVRPGGLNTEAF

v_gene: TRBV7-2
CDR3aa: ASSLQGLHNSPLH

v_gene: TRBV3-1
CDR3aa: ASSQEGGGWGTEAF

v_gene: TRBV12-5
CDR3aa: ASGLVLSEGEQF

v_gene: TRBV15
CDR3aa: ATALLGDTEAF

v_gene: TRBV28
CDR3aa: ASRPDYTEAF

v_gene: TRBV29-1
CDR3aa: SALPGPWGDEQF

v_gene: TRBV12-3/TRBV12-4
CDR3aa: ASSLYLGQGGTSPLH

v_gene: TRBV10-3
CDR3aa: AISDKTGEVEQF

v_gene: TRBV5-4
CDR3aa: ASSSRTENYGYT